These 7 T cell receptor beta chains were sequenced from one sample in a study of shared clonotypes between healthy human individuals. The table came from immunoSEQ multiplex PCR; TCRdb's copy has only in-frame clones and leaves some out. Of roughly 330,000 clones listed, around two thirds are singletons. Sample: memory CD4+ T cells sorted from blood. Described subset: CD45RA-negative fraction. These TCRs come from a man aged 30 to 45 in good health.

The V call is TRBV5-4, the J call TRBJ1-1; D is uncertain. Between the trimmed V and J ends, which lost 2 bases and 6 bases, there was a span of 14 bases. Germline values: CDR1 SGHNT, CDR2 YYREEE (reference sequence). CDR3 length equals 14 residues. The CDR3 DNA follows: TGTGCCAGCAGCTTTGGGGTATACGGCTCTGAAGCTTTCTTT. Protein product: CASSFGVYGSEAFF.

The chain couples TRBV2 to TRBJ2-3, with 13 positions matching TRBD2. CDR3 length equals 18 residues. Germline CDR1 reads SNHLY; CDR2 reads FYNNEI. The junction had 16 bases not matched to a gene; V was cut back by 8 bases and J by 5 bases. The DNA for the CDR3 is TGTGCCAGCGAACGCGAATCGGGACTAGCGGGAAGAAAAGATACGCAGTATTTT. Translating gives CASERESGLAGRKDTQYF.

This clone has only a few counts. This rearrangement joins TRBV10-3 to TRBJ2-4; the D call may be TRBD1 or TRBD2 (5 bases each). Germline CDR1 and CDR2: ENHRY and SYGVKD. The CDR3 has 15 residues. Deletions cut 0 bases from V and 7 bases from J, with 13 bases between. CDR3 nucleotides: TGTGCCATCAGTGAGTCGAGGGGTATGGGTAACATTCAGTACTTC. Its translation is CAISESRGMGNIQYF.

This clone has just a few counts. The chain is built from TRBV29-1 and TRBJ2-2; 16 bases map to TRBD2. The CDR3 consists of 17 residues. From germline, CDR1 is SQVTM and CDR2 ANQGSEA. V lost 3 bases, J lost 6 bases, and 7 bases stayed unmatched. The chain's CDR3 is CSVEGLAGGPRAGELFF. The DNA of the CDR3 is TGCAGCGTTGAGGGACTAGCGGGAGGGCCGAGAGCCGGGGAGCTGTTTTTT.

The rearrangement joins TRBV18 to TRBJ2-5; D is unclear. The CDR3 sequence is 15 residues long. Germline V lookup: CDR1 KGHSH, CDR2 LQKENI. V lost 2 bases, J lost 2 bases, and 12 bases lay in between. CDR3 region: CASSPSQVRQETQYF. The CDR3 DNA sequence: TGTGCCAGCTCACCATCCCAGGTTCGTCAAGAGACCCAGTACTTC.

The chain combines TRBV5-1 with TRBJ1-4, with D perhaps matching TRBD1 (6 bases). Trimming left V 4 bases short and J 4 bases short, with 11 bases between. The CDR3 totals 14 residues. The germline V gene has CDR1 SGHRS and CDR2 YFSETQ. CDR3: CASSQTGNNEKLFF. DNA of the CDR3: TGCGCCAGCAGCCAGACAGGAAATAATGAAAAACTGTTTTTT. The full variable domain, its missing parts supplied by reference TRBV5-1 and TRBJ1-4, is KAGVTQTPRYLIKTRGQQVTLSCSPISGHRSVSWYQQTPGQGLQFLFEYFSETQRNKGNFPGRFSGRQFSNSRSEMNVSTLELGDSALYLCASSQTGNNEKLFFGSGTQLSVL.

This clone came up a few times. The rearrangement links TRBV6-6 to TRBJ1-6; D is uncertain. Trimming cost V 4 bases and J 7 bases, with 8 bases left between them. The CDR3 consists of 13 residues. CDR1 and CDR2 from the germline V gene are MNHNY and SVGAGI (reference sequence). The CDR3 DNA follows: TGTGCCAGCAGTTCACCTGAGAATTCACCCCTCCACTTT. Its protein is CASSSPENSPLHF.